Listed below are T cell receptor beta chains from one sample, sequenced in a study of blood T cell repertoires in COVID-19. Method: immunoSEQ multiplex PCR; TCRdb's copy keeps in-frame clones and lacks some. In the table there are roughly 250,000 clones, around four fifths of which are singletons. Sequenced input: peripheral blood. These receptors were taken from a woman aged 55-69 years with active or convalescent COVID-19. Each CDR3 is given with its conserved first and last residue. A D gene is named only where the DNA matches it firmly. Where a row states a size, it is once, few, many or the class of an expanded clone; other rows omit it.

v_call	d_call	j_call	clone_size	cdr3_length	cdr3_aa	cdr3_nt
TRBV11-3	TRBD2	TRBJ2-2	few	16	CASSTGTSGRTGELFF	TGTGCCAGCAGCACTGGGACTAGCGGGAGGACCGGGGAGCTGTTTTTT
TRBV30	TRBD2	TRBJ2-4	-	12	CAWSPGRDIQYF	TGTGCCTGGTCCCCGGGGAGGGACATTCAGTACTTC
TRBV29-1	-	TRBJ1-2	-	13	CSAAGGFYYGYTF	TGCAGCGCCGCGGGGGGCTTTTACTATGGCTACACCTTC
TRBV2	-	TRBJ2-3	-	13	CASKEGAADTQYF	TGTGCCAGCAAGGAGGGTGCTGCAGATACGCAGTATTTT
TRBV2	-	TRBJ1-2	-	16	CASSEARQPSGGGYTF	TGTGCCAGCAGTGAAGCGCGACAGCCTTCTGGTGGGGGCTACACCTTC
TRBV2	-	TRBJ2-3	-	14	CASRGLSSTDTQYF	TGTGCCAGCAGAGGACTGAGTAGCACAGATACGCAGTATTTT
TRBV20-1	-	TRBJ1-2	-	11	CSATPSYGYTF	TGCAGTGCCACACCTTCATATGGCTACACCTTC
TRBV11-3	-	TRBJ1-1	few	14	CASSLDQGSPEAFF	TGTGCCAGCAGCTTAGATCAGGGGAGCCCTGAAGCTTTCTTT
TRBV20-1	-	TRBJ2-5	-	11	CSPLAWETQYF	TGCAGTCCATTAGCTTGGGAGACCCAGTACTTC
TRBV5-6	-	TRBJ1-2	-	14	CASSLGLEDYGYTF	TGTGCCAGCAGCTTAGGTTTAGAGGACTATGGCTACACCTTC
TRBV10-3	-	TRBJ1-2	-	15	CAISESTGVISGYTF	TGTGCCATCAGTGAGTCGACGGGGGTTATAAGTGGCTACACCTTC
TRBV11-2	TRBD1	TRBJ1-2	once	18	CASSLVTPDRVANYGYTF	TGTGCCAGCAGCTTAGTGACCCCGGACAGGGTTGCCAACTATGGCTACACCTTC
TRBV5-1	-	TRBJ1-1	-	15	CASSSGMQGGTEAFF	TGCGCCAGCAGCTCTGGGATGCAAGGGGGTACTGAAGCTTTCTTT
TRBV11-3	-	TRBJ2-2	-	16	CASGSQVLLATGELFF	TGTGCCAGCGGCTCCCAAGTCCTCTTGGCCACCGGGGAGCTGTTTTTT
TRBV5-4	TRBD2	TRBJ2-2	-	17	CASSPYVAGWGTGELFF	TGTGCCAGCAGCCCCTATGTAGCGGGATGGGGCACCGGGGAGCTGTTTTTT
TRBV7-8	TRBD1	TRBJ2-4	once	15	CASSLTETGENIQYF	TGTGCCAGCAGCTTAACGGAGACAGGGGAAAACATTCAGTACTTC
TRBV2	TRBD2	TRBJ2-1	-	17	CASSVTMTSGRFGEQFF	TGTGCCAGCAGTGTAACGATGACTAGCGGGAGATTTGGTGAGCAGTTCTTC
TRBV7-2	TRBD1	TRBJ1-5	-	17	CASSLVTGGSSNQPQHF	TGTGCCAGCAGCTTAGTGACAGGGGGGAGTAGCAATCAGCCCCAGCATTTT
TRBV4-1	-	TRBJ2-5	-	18	CASSQDVRGFLDHETQYF	TGCGCCAGCAGCCAAGATGTCAGGGGATTCTTGGATCACGAGACCCAGTACTTC
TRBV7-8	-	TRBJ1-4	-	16	CASQLTLQRFNEKLFF	TGTGCCAGCCAGCTTACCCTCCAGAGGTTTAATGAAAAACTGTTTTTT
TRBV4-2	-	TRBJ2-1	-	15	CASSHQAREGDEQFF	TGTGCCAGCAGCCACCAAGCCCGGGAAGGCGATGAGCAGTTCTTC
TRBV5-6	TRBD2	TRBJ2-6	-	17	CASSAGLAGGGANVLTF	TGTGCCAGCAGCGCGGGACTAGCGGGAGGGGGGGCCAACGTCCTGACTTTC
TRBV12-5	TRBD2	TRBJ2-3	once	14	CASGTGTRPDTQYF	TGTGCTAGTGGTACCGGGACTAGACCAGATACGCAGTATTTT
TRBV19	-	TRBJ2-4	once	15	CASSRGIATENIQYF	TGTGCCAGTAGTAGAGGCATAGCGACCGAAAACATTCAGTACTTC
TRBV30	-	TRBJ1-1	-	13	CACHRVGGPEAFF	TGTGCCTGCCACAGGGTAGGGGGTCCTGAAGCTTTCTTT
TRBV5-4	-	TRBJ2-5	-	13	CASSLDQEETQYF	TGTGCCAGCAGCTTGGACCAGGAAGAGACCCAGTACTTC
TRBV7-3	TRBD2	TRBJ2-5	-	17	CASSLLIASGPQEAQYF	TGTGCCAGCAGCTTACTAATTGCTAGCGGCCCCCAAGAGGCCCAGTACTTC
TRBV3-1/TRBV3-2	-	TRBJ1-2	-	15	CASSQGRRPLYGYTF	TGTGCCAGCAGCCAAGGACGGAGGCCACTCTATGGCTACACCTTC
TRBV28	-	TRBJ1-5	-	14	CASSSSGVNQPQHF	TGTGCCAGCAGTTCGTCCGGAGTTAATCAGCCCCAGCATTTT
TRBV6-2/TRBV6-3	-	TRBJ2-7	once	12	CASSWGDYEQYF	TGTGCCAGCAGTTGGGGGGACTACGAGCAGTACTTC